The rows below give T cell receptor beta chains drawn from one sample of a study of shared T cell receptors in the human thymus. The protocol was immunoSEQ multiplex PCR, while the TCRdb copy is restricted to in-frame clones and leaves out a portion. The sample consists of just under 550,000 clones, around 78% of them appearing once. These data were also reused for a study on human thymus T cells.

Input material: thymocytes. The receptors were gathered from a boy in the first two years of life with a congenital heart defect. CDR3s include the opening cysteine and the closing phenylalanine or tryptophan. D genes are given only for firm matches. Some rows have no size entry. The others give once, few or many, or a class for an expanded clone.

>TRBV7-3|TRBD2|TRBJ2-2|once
CASSSRLAGGPNTGELFF
TGTGCCAGCAGCTCCCGACTAGCGGGAGGGCCTAACACCGGGGAGCTGTTTTTT
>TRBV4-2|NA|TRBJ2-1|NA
CASSPRAGNEQFF
TGTGCCAGCAGCCCTAGAGCCGGCAATGAGCAGTTCTTC
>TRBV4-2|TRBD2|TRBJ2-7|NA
CASSQDTQREGPYEQYF
TGTGCCAGCAGCCAAGATACCCAGCGGGAGGGCCCCTACGAGCAGTACTTC
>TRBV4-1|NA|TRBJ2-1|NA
CASSQEGQQGRPYNEQFF
TGCGCCAGCAGCCAAGAGGGGCAACAGGGCCGTCCCTACAATGAGCAGTTCTTC
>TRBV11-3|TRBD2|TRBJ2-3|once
CASSFRRDYTDTQYF
TGTGCCAGCAGCTTTAGAAGGGACTACACAGATACGCAGTATTTT
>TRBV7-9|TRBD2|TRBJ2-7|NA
CASSLEREGPYEQYF
TGTGCCAGCAGCTTAGAGAGGGAGGGACCCTACGAGCAGTACTTC
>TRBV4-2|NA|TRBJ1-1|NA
CASSQQDPMNTEAFF
TGTGCCAGCAGCCAACAGGATCCAATGAACACTGAAGCTTTCTTT
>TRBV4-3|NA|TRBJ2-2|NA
CASSQRGGELFF
TGCGCCAGCAGCCAGCGTGGCGGGGAGCTGTTTTTT
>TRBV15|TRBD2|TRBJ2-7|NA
CATSRVGTSYAYEQYF
TGTGCCACCAGCAGAGTAGGGACTAGCTACGCCTACGAGCAGTACTTC
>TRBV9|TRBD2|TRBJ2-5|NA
CASSVASGGGQTQYF
TGTGCCAGCAGCGTAGCCAGCGGGGGAGGACAGACCCAGTACTTC
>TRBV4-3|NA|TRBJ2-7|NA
CASSQDEGRTYEQYF
TGCGCCAGCAGCCAAGATGAAGGCAGGACCTACGAGCAGTACTTC
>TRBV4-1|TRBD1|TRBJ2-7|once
CASSQRDRGPYEQYF
TGCGCCAGCAGCCAGCGGGACAGGGGTCCCTACGAGCAGTACTTC
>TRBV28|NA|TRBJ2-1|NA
CASSWRSSYNEQFF
TGTGCCAGCAGTTGGCGGAGCTCCTACAATGAGCAGTTCTTC
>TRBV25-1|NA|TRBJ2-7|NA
CAAGGNPHEQYF
TGTGCTGCCGGGGGAAACCCCCACGAGCAGTACTTC
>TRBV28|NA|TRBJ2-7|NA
CASSLWGVKGEQYF
TGTGCCAGCAGTTTGTGGGGGGTCAAGGGCGAGCAGTACTTC
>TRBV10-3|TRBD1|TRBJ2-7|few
CAISELLGRGTGAYEQYF
TGTGCCATCAGTGAACTCCTAGGGCGGGGGACAGGGGCCTACGAGCAGTACTTC
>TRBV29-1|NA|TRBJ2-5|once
CSGGPGTRGETQYF
TGCAGCGGGGGTCCGGGCACACGCGGGGAGACCCAGTACTTC
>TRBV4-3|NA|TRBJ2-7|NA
CASSQDTGLDEQYF
TGCGCCAGCAGCCAAGACACAGGGTTAGACGAGCAGTACTTC
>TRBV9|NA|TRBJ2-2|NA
CASSVAGLLNTGELFF
TGTGCCAGCAGCGTAGCGGGACTCCTTAACACCGGGGAGCTGTTTTTT
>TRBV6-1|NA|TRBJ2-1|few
CASSEVGPYNEQFF
TGTGCCAGCAGTGAAGTGGGCCCTTACAATGAGCAGTTCTTC
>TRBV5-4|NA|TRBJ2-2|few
CASSWTVKGANTGELFF
TGTGCCAGCAGCTGGACAGTCAAGGGAGCGAACACCGGGGAGCTGTTTTTT
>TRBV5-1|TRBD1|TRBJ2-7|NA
CASTRDRDYEQYF
TGCGCCAGCACCCGGGACAGGGACTACGAGCAGTACTTC
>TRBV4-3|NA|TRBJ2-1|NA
CASSQDTASSYNEQFF
TGCGCCAGCAGCCAAGATACAGCCAGCTCCTACAATGAGCAGTTCTTC
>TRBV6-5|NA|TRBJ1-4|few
CASSRQSNEKLFF
TGTGCCAGCAGCCGACAGAGCAATGAAAAACTGTTTTTT
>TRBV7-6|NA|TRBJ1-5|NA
CASSLAPRSNQPQHF
TGTGCCAGCAGCTTAGCGCCCAGAAGCAATCAGCCCCAGCATTTT
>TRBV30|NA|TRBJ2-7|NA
CAWMADLGGADEQYF
TGTGCCTGGATGGCCGACCTCGGAGGGGCGGACGAGCAGTACTTC
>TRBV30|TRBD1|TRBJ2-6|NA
CACSPGDRGSGANVLTF
TGTGCCTGTTCACCGGGGGACAGGGGCTCTGGGGCCAACGTCCTGACTTTC
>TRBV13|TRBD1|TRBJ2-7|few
CASSLPPGQAYEQYF
TGTGCCAGCAGCTTACCCCCCGGACAGGCCTACGAGCAGTACTTC
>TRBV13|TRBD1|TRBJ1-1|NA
CASRAPGQAENTEAFF
TGTGCCAGCAGGGCACCGGGACAGGCCGAGAACACTGAAGCTTTCTTT
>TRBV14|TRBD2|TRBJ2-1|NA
CASSQDLASGSYNEQFF
TGTGCCAGCAGCCAAGACCTAGCTAGCGGGAGTTACAATGAGCAGTTCTTC
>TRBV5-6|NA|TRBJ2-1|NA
CASSSEGGNEQFF
TGTGCCAGCAGCTCCGAAGGGGGCAATGAGCAGTTCTTC
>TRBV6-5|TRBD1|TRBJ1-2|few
CASSDHGQGYGYTF
TGTGCCAGCAGTGATCACGGACAGGGGTATGGCTACACCTTC
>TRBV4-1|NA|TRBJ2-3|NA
CASSHYTAGLLTSTDTQYF
TGCGCCAGCAGCCACTACACCGCGGGACTCCTGACTTCCACAGATACGCAGTATTTT
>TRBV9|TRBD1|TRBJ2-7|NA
CASSPRTGSYEQYF
TGTGCCAGCAGCCCCCGGACAGGTTCCTACGAGCAGTACTTC
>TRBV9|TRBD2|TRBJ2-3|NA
CASSEFRGSRTDTQYF
TGTGCCAGCAGTGAATTCCGCGGGAGCCGCACAGATACGCAGTATTTT
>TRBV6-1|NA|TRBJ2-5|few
CASSSRQGGQETQYF
TGTGCCAGCAGTTCCCGACAGGGAGGACAAGAGACCCAGTACTTC
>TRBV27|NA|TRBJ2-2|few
CASSPQQGSRGELFF
TGTGCCAGCAGTCCTCAACAGGGCAGCCGCGGGGAGCTGTTTTTT
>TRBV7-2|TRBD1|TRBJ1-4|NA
CASSSGQGRPFFGEKLFF
TGTGCCAGCAGCTCAGGACAGGGGCGGCCCTTTTTTGGTGAAAAACTGTTTTTT
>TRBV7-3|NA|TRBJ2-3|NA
CASSPSSTDTQYF
TGTGCCAGCAGCCCGTCTAGCACAGATACGCAGTATTTT
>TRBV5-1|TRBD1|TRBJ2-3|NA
CASPTGGILDTQYF
TGCGCCAGCCCGACAGGGGGGATCCTAGATACGCAGTATTTT
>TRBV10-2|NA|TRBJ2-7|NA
CASSSGGAHEQYF
TGCGCCAGCAGTTCTGGGGGGGCCCACGAGCAGTACTTC
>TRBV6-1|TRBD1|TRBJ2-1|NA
CASRVDRVNEQFF
TGTGCCAGCAGAGTAGACAGGGTAAATGAGCAGTTCTTC
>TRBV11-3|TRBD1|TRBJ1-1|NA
CASSTDRDGVKTEAFF
TGTGCCAGCAGCACAGACAGGGATGGGGTGAAGACTGAAGCTTTCTTT
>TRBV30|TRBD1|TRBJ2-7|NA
CAWSVPGGLSSYEQYF
TGTGCCTGGAGTGTACCAGGGGGCCTTAGCTCCTACGAGCAGTACTTC
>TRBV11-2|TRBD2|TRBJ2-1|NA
CASSLVGTSGSGLGEQFF
TGTGCCAGCAGCTTAGTGGGAACTAGCGGGAGCGGGCTGGGTGAGCAGTTCTTC
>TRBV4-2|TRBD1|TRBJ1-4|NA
CASSQDLGDRELGKLFF
TGTGCCAGCAGCCAAGATCTAGGGGACAGGGAATTAGGAAAACTGTTTTTT
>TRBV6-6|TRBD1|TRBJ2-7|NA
CASTKGGQGSYEQYF
TGTGCCAGCACCAAGGGGGGACAGGGGTCCTACGAGCAGTACTTC
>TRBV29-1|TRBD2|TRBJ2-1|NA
CSVEDLPDFSGLAITYNEQFF
TGCAGCGTTGAAGATTTGCCAGATTTTAGCGGGTTGGCCATCACCTACAATGAGCAGTTCTTC
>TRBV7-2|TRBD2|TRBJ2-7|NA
CASSLRLATLEQYF
TGTGCCAGCAGCCTTAGACTAGCAACCCTCGAGCAGTACTTC
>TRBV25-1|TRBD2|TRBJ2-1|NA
CASSSGTSGRDNEQFF
TGTGCCAGCAGTTCCGGGACTAGCGGGAGAGACAATGAGCAGTTCTTC
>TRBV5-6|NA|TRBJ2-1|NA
CASSFARSSYNEQFF
TGTGCCAGCAGCTTTGCCCGTAGCTCCTACAATGAGCAGTTCTTC
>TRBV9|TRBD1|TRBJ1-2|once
CASSVPPEGQGGKGYGYTF
TGTGCCAGCAGCGTTCCCCCAGAGGGACAGGGCGGTAAAGGCTATGGCTACACCTTC